The 20 T cell receptor beta chains below all came from one sample that was sequenced in a study of cytomegalovirus exposure and HLA in healthy donors. 60 Vbeta and 13 Jbeta primers were used in PCR. Produced via immunoSEQ multiplex PCR; TCRdb's table is partial and in-frame only. The sample contains about 98,000 clones, about two thirds of which appear only once. The sequencing sample was made of PBMCs. All receptors come from a man in his fifties or sixties in good health and CMV-seronegative.

This clone was counted a single time. The chain carries TRBV10-3 and TRBJ2-1; TRBD2 matches at 14 bases. Germline CDR1 reads ENHRY; CDR2 reads SYGVKD. V dropped 6 bases and J dropped 5; count of bases not matched to a gene: 6. The CDR3 is made up of 16 amino acids. For the CDR3, the DNA is TGTGCCATCAGGGGGACTAGCGGGGGAATCAACAATGAGCAGTTCTTC. It codes for CAIRGTSGGINNEQFF.

The V and J genes are TRBV7-8 and TRBJ2-7; no clear D gene. The V gene's germline CDR1 is SGHVS and CDR2 FQNEAQ. The CDR3 is 11 residues long. With 5 bases removed from V and 5 bases from J, the gap between germline ends came to 7 bases. The CDR3 coding sequence is TGTGCCAGCAGCGCGGCCAACGAGCAGTACTTC. Protein sequence: CASSAANEQYF.

V and J are TRBV5-1 and TRBJ2-2, with 11 bases lining up with TRBD2. V lost 4 bases and J lost 6; bases outside the gene matches: 5. CDR1 is SGHRS and CDR2 is YFSETQ in the germline V gene. The CDR3 spans 15 residues. CDR3 sequence: CASSQTSGAPGELFF. The CDR3 bases are TGCGCCAGCAGCCAGACTAGCGGGGCGCCCGGGGAGCTGTTTTTT.

The chain employs TRBV7-9 and TRBJ2-7; perhaps TRBD2 as D (5 bases). This CDR3 is built from 14 residues. Germline values: CDR1 SEHNR, CDR2 FQNEAQ (reference sequence). V was trimmed by 0 bases and J by 4 bases, leaving 10 bases between them. The CDR3 DNA reads as TGTGCCAGCAGCTTAGCGGGAGTCGTTTACGAGCAGTACTTC. Protein: CASSLAGVVYEQYF.

This clone was counted once. This chain uses TRBV13 with TRBJ2-3; 11 bases map to TRBD2. Trimming cost V 5 bases and J 0 bases; bases outside gene matches: 10. Germline values: CDR1 PRHDT, CDR2 FYEKMQ (reference sequence). The CDR3 covers 18 residues. The CDR3 bases are TGTGCCAGCAGCCTCCTCTTAGCGGGGGGGCTGAGCACAGATACGCAGTATTTT. Amino acid sequence: CASSLLLAGGLSTDTQYF.

This clone showed up just a few times. The CDR3, as DNA: TGTGCCATCAGTGAAAACAGGGGGCTACAGGGTGAGCAGTTCTTC. Amino acids: CAISENRGLQGEQFF. The rearrangement uses TRBV10-3 and TRBJ2-1, with 9 bases fitting TRBD1. The CDR3 extends over 15 amino acids. Germline V gene data show CDR1 as ENHRY and CDR2 as SYGVKD. V lost 3 bases, J lost 9 bases, and 9 bases stayed unmatched.

The chain joins TRBV27 to TRBJ2-7, with TRBD1 identical over 8 bases. The CDR3 runs to 14 residues. V lost 5 bases to trimming and J lost 3 bases; unmatched junction nucleotides: 6. The V gene's germline CDR1 is MNHEY and CDR2 SMNVEV (reference sequence). DNA of the CDR3: TGTGCCAGCAGTCGGTCAGGACAGGGCTACGAGCAGTACTTC. This translates into CASSRSGQGYEQYF.

This clone was seen a few times. The chain is built from TRBV19 and TRBJ2-1, with a possible D match to TRBD1 (5 bases). Germline V gene sequence: CDR1 LNHDA, CDR2 SQIVND (reference sequence). The CDR3 runs 14 residues. V shed 6 bases and J shed 6 bases, with 15 bases lying between them. The CDR3 is CASSPQAVGNEQFF. CDR3 DNA: TGTGCCAGTAGCCCACAGGCGGTAGGCAATGAGCAGTTCTTC.

This chain joins TRBV2 and TRBJ2-3; 12 bases are shared with TRBD2. This CDR3 region has 14 residues. The germline CDR1 and CDR2 sequences are SNHLY and FYNNEI. With V trimmed by 6 bases and J by 10 bases, 8 bases remained unmatched. The CDR3 nucleotides read TGTGCCAGCAGCCCAGGACTAGCGGGGACGGCGCAGTATTTT. It specifies CASSPGLAGTAQYF.

CDR3 amino acids: CASQEDNSPYEQYF. The CDR3 region has the DNA TGTGCCAGCCAAGAAGACAATTCTCCCTACGAGCAGTACTTC. J is TRBJ2-7 and V is TRBV25-1; no clear D gene. Trimming shortened V by 8 bases and J by 2 bases, and 16 bases separated the two germline ends. The V gene's germline CDR1 is MGHDK and CDR2 SYGVNS. The CDR3 covers 14 residues.

DNA of the CDR3: TGTGCCAGCAGTCGACTCGACAGGGCTACTAATGAAAAACTGTTTTTT. Protein: CASSRLDRATNEKLFF. The chain joins TRBV2 to TRBJ1-4; TRBD1 matches at 7 bases. The CDR3 has 16 residues. Looked up from germline, CDR1 is SNHLY and CDR2 is FYNNEI. V shed 5 bases, J shed 2 bases, and the junction held 8 bases outside the gene matches.

This clone occurred once. The junction departs from the called germline gene at one end, perhaps through a read error. The V call is TRBV7-7, the J call TRBJ2-7, with TRBD1 as a possible D gene (6 bases). The CDR3 has 15 amino acids. Germline lookup yields CDR1 SSHAT and CDR2 FNYEAQ (reference sequence). The DNA for the CDR3 is TGTGCTAGCAGCTTAGAACAGGGCCCCTCCTACGAGCAGTACTTC. As protein: CASSLEQGPSYEQYF.

This clone was observed a handful of times. The V gene is TRBV28, the J gene TRBJ2-2, with D possibly matching TRBD2 (7 bases). CDR1 and CDR2 (germline): MDHEN, SYDVKM. V dropped 6 bases and J dropped 2 bases, with 16 bases sitting between them. CDR3 length equals 16 residues. CDR3 coding DNA: TGTGCCAGCAGCCCCCCCGGGGGGCTAAACACCGGGGAGCTGTTTTTT. This gives the protein CASSPPGGLNTGELFF.

J is TRBJ1-5 and V is TRBV6-1; D is ambiguous. Germline V gene data show CDR1 as MNHNS and CDR2 as SASEGT. Trimming removed 7 bases at V and 2 bases at J, with 15 bases between. This CDR3 is 15 amino acids long. CDR3 residues: CASTIASRGNQPQHF. CDR3 sequence (DNA): TGTGCCAGCACAATCGCTTCCCGGGGCAATCAGCCCCAGCATTTT.

The V and J genes are TRBV18 and TRBJ1-6, with 8 nucleotides matching TRBD1. V trimming: 3 bases; J trimming: 8 bases; junction bases outside the gene matches: 3. The CDR3 loop spans 14 amino acids. Germline V CDR1 and CDR2: KGHSH, LQKENI. CDR3 DNA: TGTGCCAGCTCACCTACAGGGGGGGATTCACCCCTCCACTTT. It encodes CASSPTGGDSPLHF.

V and J are TRBV9 and TRBJ2-5, with D possibly TRBD1 on 6 matching bases. The CDR3 is 13 amino acids. Trimming stripped 4 bases from V and 6 bases from J, with 13 bases between. The germline V gene encodes CDR1 SGDLS and CDR2 YYNGEE. CDR3 sequence reads: CASSKQGGKTQYF. As DNA, the CDR3 is TGTGCCAGCAGCAAACAGGGTGGGAAGACCCAGTACTTC.

This clone was seen only a few times. The V gene is TRBV21-1, the J gene TRBJ2-7; the table gives TRBD2 as D, unverified against the DNA. TRBV21-1 is noted as a pseudogene. The CDR3 spans 17 residues. The CDR3 DNA sequence: TGTGCCAGCAGCAAAGACATTTCCGGGACTAGGTCGAAAGAGCAGTACTTC. This translates into CASSKDISGTRSKEQYF.

This clone was seen a single time. V gene TRBV6-1 combines with J gene TRBJ2-3; 7 nucleotides line up with TRBD2. V shed 2 bases and J 1 base; nucleotides not matched to a gene: 3. The germline V gene encodes CDR1 MNHNS and CDR2 SASEGT. The CDR3 loop spans 15 amino acids. The CDR3: CASSELRGGTDTQYF. The CDR3 region has the DNA TGTGCCAGCAGTGAATTACGGGGGGGCACAGATACGCAGTATTTT.

This clone was counted only a few times. The DNA of the CDR3 is TGTGCCAGCAGCGGTCGGGAACATAGCACAGATACGCAGTATTTT. Protein: CASSGREHSTDTQYF. This rearrangement joins TRBV21-1 to TRBJ2-3; the tabulated D call, TRBD2, remains unverified against the DNA. TRBV21-1 is a pseudogene locus. The CDR3 consists of 15 residues.

The gene calls are TRBV4-2 and TRBJ2-5, with TRBD2 matching 7 bases. V shed 1 base and J 11 bases; nucleotides not matched to a gene: 13. Germline values: CDR1 LGHNA, CDR2 YNFKEQ. The CDR3 runs to 15 residues. The CDR3 DNA reads as TGTGCCAGCAGCCAAGGGGAGGGAGTTGGCGAGGAGCAGTACTTC. Encoded protein: CASSQGEGVGEEQYF.